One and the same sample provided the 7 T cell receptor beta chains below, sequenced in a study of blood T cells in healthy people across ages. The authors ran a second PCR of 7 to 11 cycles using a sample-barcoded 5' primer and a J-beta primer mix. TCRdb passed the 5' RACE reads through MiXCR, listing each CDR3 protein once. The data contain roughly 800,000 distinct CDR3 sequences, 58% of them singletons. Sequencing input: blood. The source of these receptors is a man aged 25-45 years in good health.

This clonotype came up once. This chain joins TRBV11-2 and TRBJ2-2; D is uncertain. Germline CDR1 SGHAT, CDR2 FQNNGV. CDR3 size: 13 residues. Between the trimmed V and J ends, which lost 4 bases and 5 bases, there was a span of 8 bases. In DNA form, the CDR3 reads TGTGCCAGCAGCTGGTCTGCAACCGGGGAGCTGTTTTTT. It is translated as CASSWSATGELFF.

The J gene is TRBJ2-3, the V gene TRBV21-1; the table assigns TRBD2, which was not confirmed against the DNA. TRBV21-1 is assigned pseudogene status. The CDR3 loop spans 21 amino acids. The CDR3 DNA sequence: TGTGCCAGCAGCAAAGGGGGGACTAGCGGGGGAATCGTCACTAGCACAGATACGCAGTATTTT. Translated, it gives CASSKGGTSGGIVTSTDTQYF.

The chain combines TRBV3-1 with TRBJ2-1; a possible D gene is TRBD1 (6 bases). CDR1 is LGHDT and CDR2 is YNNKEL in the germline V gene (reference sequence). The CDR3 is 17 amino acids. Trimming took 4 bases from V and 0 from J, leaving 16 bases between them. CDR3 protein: CASSRPNRDPSYNEQFF. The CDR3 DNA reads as TGTGCCAGCAGCCGCCCAAACAGGGACCCCTCCTACAATGAGCAGTTCTTC.

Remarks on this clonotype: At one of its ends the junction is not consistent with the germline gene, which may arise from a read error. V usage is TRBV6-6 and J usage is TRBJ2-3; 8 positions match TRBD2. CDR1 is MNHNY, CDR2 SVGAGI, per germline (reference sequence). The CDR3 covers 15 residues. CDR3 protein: CASSMSGGSTDTPYF. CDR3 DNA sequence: TGTGCCAGCAGTATGAGCGGGGGTAGCACAGATACGCCGTATTTT.

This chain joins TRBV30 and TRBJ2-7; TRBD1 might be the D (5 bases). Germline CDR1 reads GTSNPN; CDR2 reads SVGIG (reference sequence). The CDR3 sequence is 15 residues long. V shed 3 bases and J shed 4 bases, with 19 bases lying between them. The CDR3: CAWSPLGQGRYEQYF. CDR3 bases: TGTGCCTGGAGCCCACTTGGCCAGGGAAGGTACGAGCAGTACTTC.

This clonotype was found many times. Here the CDR3 reads CSGGGANTGELFF. CDR3 nucleotide sequence: TGCAGCGGGGGAGGGGCCAACACCGGGGAGCTGTTTTTT. The rearrangement links TRBV29-1 to TRBJ2-2; 7 bases line up with TRBD2. The CDR3 spans 13 residues. J was trimmed by 2 bases and V by 7 bases; bases with no gene match: 4. From germline, CDR1 is SQVTM and CDR2 ANQGSEA.

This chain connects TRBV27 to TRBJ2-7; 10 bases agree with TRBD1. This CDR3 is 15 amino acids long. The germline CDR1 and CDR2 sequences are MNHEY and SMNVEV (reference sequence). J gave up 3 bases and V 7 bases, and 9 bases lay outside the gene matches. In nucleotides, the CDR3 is TGTGCCAGCATGCTCGACAGGGGGCTTATCTACGAGCAGTACTTC. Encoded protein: CASMLDRGLIYEQYF.